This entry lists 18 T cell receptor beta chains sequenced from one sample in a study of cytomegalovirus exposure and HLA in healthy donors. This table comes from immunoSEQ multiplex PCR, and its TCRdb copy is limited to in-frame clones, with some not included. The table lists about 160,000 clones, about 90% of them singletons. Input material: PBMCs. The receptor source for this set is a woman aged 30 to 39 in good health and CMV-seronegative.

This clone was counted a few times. CDR3 residues: CASSLEAQGMYSYGYTF. The CDR3 nucleotides are TGCGCCAGCAGCTTGGAGGCCCAGGGCATGTACTCCTATGGCTACACCTTC. The rearrangement links TRBV5-1 to TRBJ1-2; possibly TRBD1 for D (5 bases). This CDR3 region has 17 residues. V lost 0 bases and J lost 4, with 19 bases in between. Germline CDR1 SGHRS, CDR2 YFSETQ.

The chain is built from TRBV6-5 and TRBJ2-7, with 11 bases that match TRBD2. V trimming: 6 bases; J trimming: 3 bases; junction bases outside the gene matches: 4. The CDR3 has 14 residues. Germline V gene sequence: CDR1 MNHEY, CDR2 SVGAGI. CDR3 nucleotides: TGTGCCAGCAGCACCGGGACTAGCGGCTACGAGCAGTACTTC. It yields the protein CASSTGTSGYEQYF.

CDR3 sequence reads: CASSTTSGSPDTQYF. Here the CDR3 DNA reads TGTGCCAGCTCAACGACTAGCGGGAGCCCCGATACGCAGTATTTT. The J gene is TRBJ2-3, the V gene TRBV18, with 12 bases fitting TRBD2. The CDR3 totals 15 residues. After removal of 5 bases from V and 6 bases from J, the junction contained 6 bases not matched to a gene. Germline CDR1 and CDR2: KGHSH and LQKENI.

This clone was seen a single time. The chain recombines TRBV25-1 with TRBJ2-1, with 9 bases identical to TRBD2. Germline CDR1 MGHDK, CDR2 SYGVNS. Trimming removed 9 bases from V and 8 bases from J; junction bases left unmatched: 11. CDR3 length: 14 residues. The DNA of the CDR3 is TGTGCCAGTAGCCGACTAGCGGTCACCCATGAGCAGTTCTTC. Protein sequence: CASSRLAVTHEQFF.

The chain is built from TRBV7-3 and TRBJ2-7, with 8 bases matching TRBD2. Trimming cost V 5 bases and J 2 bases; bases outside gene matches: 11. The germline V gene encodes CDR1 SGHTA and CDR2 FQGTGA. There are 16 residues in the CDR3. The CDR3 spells CASSTRAGAPTYEQYF. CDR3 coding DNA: TGTGCCAGCAGCACCAGAGCGGGGGCCCCCACCTACGAGCAGTACTTC.

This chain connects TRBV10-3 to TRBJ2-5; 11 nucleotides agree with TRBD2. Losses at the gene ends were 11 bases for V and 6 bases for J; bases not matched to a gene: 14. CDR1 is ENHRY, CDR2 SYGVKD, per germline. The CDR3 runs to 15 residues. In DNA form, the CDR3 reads TGTGCCTCGCGAACGACTAGCGGGGAAGGGAAGACCCAGTACTTC. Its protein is CASRTTSGEGKTQYF.

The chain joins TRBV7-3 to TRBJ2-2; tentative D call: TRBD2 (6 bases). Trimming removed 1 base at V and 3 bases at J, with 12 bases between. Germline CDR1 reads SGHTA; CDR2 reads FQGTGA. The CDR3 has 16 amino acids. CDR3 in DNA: TGTGCCAGCAGCTTAATGGCGGGACTCGACACCGGGGAGCTGTTTTTT. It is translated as CASSLMAGLDTGELFF. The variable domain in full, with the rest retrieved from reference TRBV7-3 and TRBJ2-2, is GAGVSQTPSNKVTEKGKYVELRCDPISGHTALYWYRQSLGQGPEFLIYFQGTGAADDSGLPNDRFFAVRPEGSVSTLKIQRTERGDSAVYLCASSLMAGLDTGELFFGEGSRLTVL.

The CDR3 protein is CASSFPGTYEQYF. CDR3 nucleotides: TGTGCCAGCAGTTTCCCAGGGACCTACGAGCAGTACTTC. This chain uses TRBV6-6 with TRBJ2-7; perhaps TRBD1 as D (5 bases). Trimming left V 4 bases short and J 2 bases short, with 9 bases between. The CDR3 length is 13 residues. Germline V gives CDR1 MNHNY, CDR2 SVGAGI (reference sequence).

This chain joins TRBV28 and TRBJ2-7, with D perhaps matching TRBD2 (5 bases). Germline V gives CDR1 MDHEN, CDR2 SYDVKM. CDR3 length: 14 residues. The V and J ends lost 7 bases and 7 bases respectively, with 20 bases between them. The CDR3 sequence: CASTPGGTLWEQYF. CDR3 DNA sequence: TGTGCCAGCACTCCCGGAGGAACCCTCTGGGAGCAGTACTTC. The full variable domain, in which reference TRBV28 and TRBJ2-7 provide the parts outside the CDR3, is DVKVTQSSRYLVKRTGEKVFLECVQDMDHENMFWYRQDPGLGLRLIYFSYDVKMKEKGDIPEGYSVSREKKERFSLILESASTNQTSMYLCASTPGGTLWEQYFGPGTRLTVT.

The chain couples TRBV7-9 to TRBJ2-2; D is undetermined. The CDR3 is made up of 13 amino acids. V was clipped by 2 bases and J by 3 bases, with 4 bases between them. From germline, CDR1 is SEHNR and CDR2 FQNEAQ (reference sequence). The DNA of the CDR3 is TGTGCCAGCAGCTTATTAGACACCGGGGAGCTGTTTTTT. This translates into CASSLLDTGELFF.

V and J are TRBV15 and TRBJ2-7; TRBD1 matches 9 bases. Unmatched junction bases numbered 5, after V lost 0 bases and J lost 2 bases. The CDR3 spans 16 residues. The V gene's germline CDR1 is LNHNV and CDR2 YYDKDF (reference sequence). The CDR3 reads CATSREQGAYPYEQYF. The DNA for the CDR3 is TGTGCCACCAGCAGAGAACAGGGGGCCTACCCCTACGAGCAGTACTTC.

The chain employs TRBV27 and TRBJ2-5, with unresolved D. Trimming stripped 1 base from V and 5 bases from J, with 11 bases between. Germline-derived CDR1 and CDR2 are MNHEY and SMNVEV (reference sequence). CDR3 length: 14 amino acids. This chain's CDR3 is CASSLWAGRETQYF. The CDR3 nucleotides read TGTGCCAGCAGTTTATGGGCTGGCCGGGAGACCCAGTACTTC.

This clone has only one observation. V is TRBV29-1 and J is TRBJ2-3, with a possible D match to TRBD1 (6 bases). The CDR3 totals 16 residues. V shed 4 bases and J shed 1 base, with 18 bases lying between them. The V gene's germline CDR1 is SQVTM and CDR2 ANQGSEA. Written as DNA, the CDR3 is TGCAGCGTTGTGACCTGGTCGGCAGGGGGCACAGATACGCAGTATTTT. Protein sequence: CSVVTWSAGGTDTQYF.

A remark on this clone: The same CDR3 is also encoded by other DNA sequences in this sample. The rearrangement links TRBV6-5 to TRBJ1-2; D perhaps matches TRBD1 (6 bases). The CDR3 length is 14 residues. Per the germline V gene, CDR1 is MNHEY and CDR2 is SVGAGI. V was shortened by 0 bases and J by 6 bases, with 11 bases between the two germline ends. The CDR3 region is CASSYSQGENGYTF. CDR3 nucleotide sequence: TGTGCCAGCAGTTACTCACAGGGAGAGAATGGCTACACCTTC.

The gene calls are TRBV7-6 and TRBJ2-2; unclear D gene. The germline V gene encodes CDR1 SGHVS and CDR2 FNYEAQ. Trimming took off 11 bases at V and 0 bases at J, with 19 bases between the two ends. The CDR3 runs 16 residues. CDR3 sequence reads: CAAAIRPRPNTGELFF. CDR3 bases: TGTGCCGCCGCAATTCGGCCGAGGCCGAACACCGGGGAGCTGTTTTTT.

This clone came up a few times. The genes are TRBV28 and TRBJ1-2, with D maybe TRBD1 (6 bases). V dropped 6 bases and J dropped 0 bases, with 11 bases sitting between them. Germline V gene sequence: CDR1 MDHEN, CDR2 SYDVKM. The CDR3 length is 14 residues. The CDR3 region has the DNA TGTGCCAGCAGGCGACAGGAAGCTAACTATGGCTACACCTTC. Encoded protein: CASRRQEANYGYTF.

The CDR3 region has the DNA TGTGCCAGCAGCTTAGCCGGGACAGACTATGGCTACACCTTC. This gives the protein CASSLAGTDYGYTF. V usage is TRBV7-2 and J usage is TRBJ1-2; 7 positions agree with TRBD1. Trimming cost V 0 bases and J 3 bases; bases outside gene matches: 1. The CDR3 runs 14 residues. Germline V gene sequence: CDR1 SGHTA, CDR2 FQGNSA.

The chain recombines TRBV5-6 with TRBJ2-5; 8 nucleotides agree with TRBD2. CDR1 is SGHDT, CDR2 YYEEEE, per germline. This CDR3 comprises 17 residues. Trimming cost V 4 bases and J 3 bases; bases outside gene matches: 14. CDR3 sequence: CASSPTGTGGREETQYF. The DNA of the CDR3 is TGTGCCAGCAGCCCCACTGGGACGGGAGGGCGGGAAGAGACCCAGTACTTC. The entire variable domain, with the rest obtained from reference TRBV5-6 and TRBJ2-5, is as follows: DAGVTQSPTHLIKTRGQQVTLRCSPKSGHDTVSWYQQALGQGPQFIFQYYEEEERQRGNFPDRFSGHQFPNYSSELNVNALLLGDSALYLCASSPTGTGGREETQYFGPGTRLLVL.